This T cell receptor beta chain was recovered during a study of blood T cell repertoires in COVID-19. Across the whole study: COVID-19 samples from acute and convalescent phases originated in the United States, Italy and Spain. T cells, B-cell-depleted T cells, or PBMCs supplied cDNA or gDNA.

A Seattle source enrolled patients during active infection and followed them longitudinally. The authors' processing: The assay estimated nucleated cells by amplifying reference gene primers. Profiled with immunoSEQ multiplex PCR; TCRdb holds only in-frame clones, not every one. The DNA was the basis for D and trimming; V, J and clone size are from that table. The repertoire holds 200,000 to 250,000 clones, with roughly 80% as singletons. CDR3 length: 15 amino acids. Trimming removed 5 bases at V and 2 bases at J, with 13 bases between. Germline V CDR1 and CDR2: SEHNR, FQNEAQ (reference sequence). The sample was peripheral blood. The sequence derives from a woman aged 80 or over with COVID-19, enrolled during active disease. The genes are TRBV7-9 and TRBJ1-3; D is perhaps TRBD1 (5 bases). The DNA for the CDR3 is TGTGCCAGCAGCCAAATGGTGACAGCTGGAAACACCATATATTTT. It specifies CASSQMVTAGNTIYF. The full variable domain, its missing parts supplied by reference TRBV7-9 and TRBJ1-3, is DTGVSQNPRHKITKRGQNVTFRCDPISEHNRLYWYRQTLGQGPEFLTYFQNEAQLEKSRLLSDRFSAERPKGSFSTLEIQRTEQGDSAMYLCASSQMVTAGNTIYFGEGSWLTVV.